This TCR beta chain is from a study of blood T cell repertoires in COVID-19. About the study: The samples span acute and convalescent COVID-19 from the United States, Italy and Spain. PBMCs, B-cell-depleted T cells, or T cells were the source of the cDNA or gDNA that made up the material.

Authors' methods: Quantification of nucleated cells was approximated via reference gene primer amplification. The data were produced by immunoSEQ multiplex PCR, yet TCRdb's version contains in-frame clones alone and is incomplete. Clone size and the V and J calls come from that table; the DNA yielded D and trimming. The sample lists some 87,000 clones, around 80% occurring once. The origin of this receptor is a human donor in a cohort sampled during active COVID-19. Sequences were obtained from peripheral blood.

The CDR3 region is CASSPGTGEETQYF. The CDR3 DNA reads as TGTGCCAGCAGCCCTGGGACAGGGGAAGAGACCCAGTACTTC. This chain joins TRBV4-2 and TRBJ2-5; TRBD1 aligns across 10 bases. With 4 bases clipped from V and 3 bases from J, the junction kept 2 bases outside the gene matches. Germline V gene data show CDR1 as LGHNA and CDR2 as YNFKEQ. There are 14 residues in the CDR3.